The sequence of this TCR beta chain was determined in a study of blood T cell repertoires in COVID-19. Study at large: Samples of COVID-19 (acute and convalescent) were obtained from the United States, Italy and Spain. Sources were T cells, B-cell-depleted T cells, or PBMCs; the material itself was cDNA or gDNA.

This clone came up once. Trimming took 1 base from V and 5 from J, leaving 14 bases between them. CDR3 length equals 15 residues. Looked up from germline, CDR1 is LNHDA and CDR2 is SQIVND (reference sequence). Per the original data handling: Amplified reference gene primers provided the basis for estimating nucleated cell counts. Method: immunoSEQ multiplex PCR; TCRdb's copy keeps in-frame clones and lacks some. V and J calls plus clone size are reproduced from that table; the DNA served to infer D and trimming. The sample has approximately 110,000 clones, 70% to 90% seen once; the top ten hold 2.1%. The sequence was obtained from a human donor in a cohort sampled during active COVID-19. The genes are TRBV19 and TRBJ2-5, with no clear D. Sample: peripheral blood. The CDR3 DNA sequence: TGTGCCAGTAGTATAGGAGGAACCATTGGGGAGACCCAGTACTTC. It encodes CASSIGGTIGETQYF.